The 32 T cell receptor beta chains below all came from one sample that was sequenced in a study of a mutant IDH1 vaccine in newly diagnosed glioma. Here immunoSEQ multiplex PCR was the method, and the copy in TCRdb shows in-frame clones only, minus some. Of about 25,000 clones listed, around 70% were seen once; the top ten hold more than 9.5%. The antigens these receptors bind are not known. Time point indicated: week 11, during vaccination. In every dose of vaccine, 300 ug of mutant IDH1 20-mer peptide was given alongside topical imiquimod. The starting material was peripheral blood mononuclear cells (PBMCs), obtained from a glioma patient whose treatment included an IDH1 peptide vaccine. These receptor sequences come from a man aged 18 to 29 with glioma. Some clones in this sample may be carry-over from other donors' samples.

The J gene is TRBJ2-7, the V gene TRBV5-4; D may match TRBD1 or TRBD2 (5 bases each). This CDR3 is 15 amino acids long. Germline V gives CDR1 SGHNT, CDR2 YYREEE (reference sequence). V lost 5 bases and J 2 bases, leaving 17 bases between the germline ends. The CDR3 loop reads CASSSGTTKAYEQYF. For the CDR3, the DNA is TGTGCCAGCAGTTCGGGGACGACGAAAGCCTACGAGCAGTACTTC.

The rearrangement joins TRBV28 to TRBJ1-1; D gene uncertain. V shed 7 bases and J shed 2 bases, with 17 bases lying between them. The CDR3 has 15 residues. CDR1 and CDR2 (germline): MDHEN, SYDVKM. The CDR3 nucleotides are TGTGCCAGCACCGGAAGTCGGGGAGCTAACACTGAAGCTTTCTTT. Its protein product is CASTGSRGANTEAFF. Based on the CDR3 plus reference TRBV28 and TRBJ1-1, the full variable domain is DVKVTQSSRYLVKRTGEKVFLECVQDMDHENMFWYRQDPGLGLRLIYFSYDVKMKEKGDIPEGYSVSREKKERFSLILESASTNQTSMYLCASTGSRGANTEAFFGQGTRLTVV.

The chain links TRBV6-5 to TRBJ1-1, with 8 bases identical to TRBD1. The CDR3 is made up of 15 amino acids. The J segment lost 5 bases and the V segment lost 2 bases, leaving 7 bases of the junction unmatched. CDR1 is MNHEY and CDR2 is SVGAGI in the germline V gene. CDR3 coding DNA: TGTGCCAGCAGTTACGTGTGGCAGGGGGCGACTGAAGCTTTCTTT. This translates into CASSYVWQGATEAFF.

V gene TRBV13 combines with J gene TRBJ1-1, with D hard to call. The CDR3 has 19 residues. Trimming took 5 bases from V and 3 from J, leaving 28 bases between them. In germline, CDR1 is PRHDT, CDR2 FYEKMQ (reference sequence). The CDR3 here is CASSGGQEDPRAGDTEAFF. The CDR3 DNA reads TGTGCCAGCAGCGGAGGGCAGGAGGATCCGCGAGCAGGAGACACTGAAGCTTTCTTT.

The rearrangement uses TRBV30 and TRBJ1-1, with D unresolved. The CDR3 runs to 14 residues. CDR1 and CDR2 (germline): GTSNPN, SVGIG (reference sequence). Trimming left V 3 bases short and J 1 base short, with 12 bases between. The CDR3 reads CAWSRPGRNTEAFF. In nucleotides, the CDR3 is TGTGCCTGGAGCAGACCTGGGAGGAACACTGAAGCTTTCTTT.

This chain connects TRBV19 to TRBJ2-1, with TRBD2 matching 12 bases. Losses at the gene ends were 6 bases for V and 6 bases for J; bases not matched to a gene: 3. CDR3 length: 14 amino acids. From germline, CDR1 is LNHDA and CDR2 SQIVND (reference sequence). The CDR3 loop reads CASSLAGGFNEQFF. The CDR3 bases are TGTGCCAGTAGCCTAGCGGGAGGGTTCAATGAGCAGTTCTTC.

This chain joins TRBV30 and TRBJ1-3; D might be TRBD1 (5 bases). V lost 1 base to trimming and J lost 0 bases, with 10 bases between them. CDR1 GTSNPN and CDR2 SVGIG come from the germline V gene (reference sequence). The CDR3 loop spans 15 amino acids. The CDR3 sequence: CAWSAGPNSGNTIYF. The CDR3 nucleotides are TGTGCCTGGAGTGCGGGACCGAACTCTGGAAACACCATATATTTT.

The chain joins TRBV5-4 to TRBJ2-2; no reliable D call. V was pared by 4 bases and J by 0 bases, with 7 bases between. Germline V gene lookup returns CDR1 SGHNT and CDR2 YYREEE (reference sequence). The CDR3 extends over 14 amino acids. As DNA, the CDR3 is TGTGCCAGCAGCCGAACTACGAACACCGGGGAGCTGTTTTTT. Amino acid sequence: CASSRTTNTGELFF.

The chain employs TRBV6-4 and TRBJ1-2; D gene ambiguous. Between the trimmed V and J ends, which lost 2 bases and 3 bases, there was a span of 19 bases. Germline CDR1 reads MRHNA; CDR2 reads SNTAGT. The CDR3 is 17 residues long. In DNA, the CDR3 is TGTGCCAGCAGTGACCCATCTCCTCTACAACCCTACTATGGCTACACCTTC. Its translation: CASSDPSPLQPYYGYTF.

V gene TRBV7-2 combines with J gene TRBJ2-7; D is possibly TRBD1 (6 bases). The CDR3 has 15 amino acids. Trimming pared 5 bases from V and 2 bases from J, leaving 16 bases between. CDR1 SGHTA and CDR2 FQGNSA come from the germline V gene. CDR3 nucleotide sequence: TGTGCCAGCAGCAGGTCCGGGACACAGACCTACGAGCAGTACTTC. Encoded protein: CASSRSGTQTYEQYF.

The chain couples TRBV28 to TRBJ1-4; TRBD1 aligns across 9 bases. Germline assignment: CDR1 MDHEN and CDR2 SYDVKM. Trimming at V came to 5 bases and at J to 7 bases, leaving 5 bases not matched to a gene. This CDR3 region has 14 residues. The CDR3 region is CASSLQGAGEKLFF. DNA of the CDR3: TGTGCCAGCAGTCTACAGGGGGCGGGTGAAAAACTGTTTTTT.

This chain joins TRBV5-6 and TRBJ1-1, with D possibly matching TRBD1 (5 bases). This CDR3 is built from 15 residues. Looked up from germline, CDR1 is SGHDT and CDR2 is YYEEEE. The ends were cut back, 0 bases at V and 4 bases at J, with 13 bases in the middle. The CDR3 DNA reads TGTGCCAGCAGCTTGGGGGGCAGGGTTCGCACTGAAGCTTTCTTT. This sequence encodes CASSLGGRVRTEAFF.

This clone appeared a few times. This sequence joins TRBV4-1 and TRBJ1-2; D gene ambiguous. The CDR3 is 13 amino acids. The germline V gene has CDR1 MGHRA and CDR2 YSYEKL. Trimming shortened V by 5 bases and J by 1 base, and 8 bases separated the two germline ends. CDR3 in DNA: TGCGCCAGCAGCGTAGCGGTTAACTATGGCTACACCTTC. Residues: CASSVAVNYGYTF.

This clone was seen more than once but under ten times. The gene calls are TRBV20-1 and TRBJ1-2; weak D call: TRBD1 (5 bases). V was pared by 6 bases and J by 8 bases, with 13 bases between. Germline CDR1 and CDR2: DFQATT and SNEGSKA (reference sequence). The CDR3 totals 11 residues. This CDR3 is CSAITPGGYTF. CDR3 bases: TGCAGTGCCATAACCCCAGGGGGCTACACCTTC.

This clone was seen a single time. The chain joins TRBV4-3 to TRBJ2-7, with D hard to call. The CDR3 spans 13 residues. The germline V and J ends were trimmed by 0 bases and 9 bases, with 12 bases remaining between them. Germline-derived CDR1 and CDR2 are LGHNA and YSLEER. The CDR3 nucleotides are TGCGCCAGCAGCCAAGATAAGCGAAAGGGGCAGTACTTC. It translates to CASSQDKRKGQYF.

The rearrangement joins TRBV9 to TRBJ2-7; D perhaps matches TRBD1 (5 bases). The V gene's germline CDR1 is SGDLS and CDR2 YYNGEE. The V end lost 7 bases, the J end lost 2 bases, and 16 bases lay between the germline ends. The CDR3 is made up of 14 amino acids. The CDR3 protein is CASAKDQGTYEQYF. CDR3 sequence (DNA): TGTGCCAGCGCCAAGGATCAGGGAACCTACGAGCAGTACTTC.

Here the CDR3 reads CASSLPSGVGLRRSPLHF. In nucleotides, the CDR3 is TGTGCCAGCAGCTTACCATCCGGAGTCGGTCTCAGGCGTTCACCCCTCCACTTT. This chain uses TRBV7-2 with TRBJ1-6; D is unresolved. CDR3 length equals 18 residues. Germline V lookup: CDR1 SGHTA, CDR2 FQGNSA. V lost 2 bases and J lost 9, with 23 bases in between.

This clone was found once. CDR3 nucleotide sequence: TGCGCCAGCAGCCCTAGCCCGTCCGTTTTGAACATTCAGTACTTC. It yields the protein CASSPSPSVLNIQYF. The gene calls are TRBV5-1 and TRBJ2-4, with TRBD2 as a possible D gene (5 bases). Germline lookup yields CDR1 SGHRS and CDR2 YFSETQ. Trimming took off 4 bases at V and 7 bases at J, with 18 bases between the two ends. CDR3 length: 15 amino acids.

The V and J genes are TRBV28 and TRBJ2-1; TRBD1 is a possible D gene (8 bases). Trimming shortened V by 4 bases and J by 9 bases, and 13 bases separated the two germline ends. The CDR3 has 13 residues. From germline, CDR1 is MDHEN and CDR2 SYDVKM. The CDR3 DNA reads as TGTGCCAGCAGTTGGACAGGGAGGGGTGAGCAGTTCTTC. It translates to CASSWTGRGEQFF.

This clone has more than one count but fewer than ten. The chain couples TRBV11-2 to TRBJ2-7; possibly TRBD2 for D (6 bases). The CDR3 runs to 16 residues. Germline CDR1 SGHAT, CDR2 FQNNGV. V lost 5 bases, J lost 3 bases, and 20 bases lay in between. CDR3 coding DNA: TGTGCCAGCAGCCGGGTTGGACCCCGGGGAGGCTACGAGCAGTACTTC. It yields the protein CASSRVGPRGGYEQYF.

The chain combines TRBV7-8 with TRBJ1-2; D is ambiguous. The V end was cut by 5 bases, the J end by 10 bases, with 14 bases between. Germline V gene lookup returns CDR1 SGHVS and CDR2 FQNEAQ. There are 12 residues in the CDR3. CDR3 coding DNA: TGTGCCAGCAGCCCAGACCCTGACGTCTACACCTTC. Translated: CASSPDPDVYTF.

The V and J genes are TRBV6-6 and TRBJ2-4; D is perhaps TRBD2 (7 bases). Deletions cut 7 bases from V and 1 base from J, with 11 bases between. Looked up from germline, CDR1 is MNHNY and CDR2 is SVGAGI (reference sequence). The CDR3 totals 14 residues. This CDR3 is CASIKGGAKNIQYF. CDR3 sequence (DNA): TGTGCCAGCATCAAGGGGGGGGCCAAAAACATTCAGTACTTC.

CDR3 sequence (DNA): TGTGCCAGCTCACCGGACAGGCAAGAGACCCAGTACTTC. This encodes CASSPDRQETQYF. V and J are TRBV18 and TRBJ2-5, with 7 bases lining up with TRBD1. The V segment lost 3 bases and the J segment 2 bases; nucleotides outside the gene matches: 0. The CDR3 covers 13 residues. Germline V gene sequence: CDR1 KGHSH, CDR2 LQKENI.

This clone turned up a few times. This CDR3 is CASSVGGQGIGYGYTF. CDR3 sequence (DNA): TGTGCCAGCAGCGTAGGGGGACAGGGGATAGGGTATGGCTACACCTTC. This sequence joins TRBV9 and TRBJ1-2; 10 nucleotides match TRBD1. The CDR3 is made up of 16 amino acids. V was clipped by 0 bases and J by 5 bases; unmatched bases: 7. Germline V gene data show CDR1 as SGDLS and CDR2 as YYNGEE.

V usage is TRBV19 and J usage is TRBJ1-4, with D unresolved. CDR1 and CDR2 from the germline V gene are LNHDA and SQIVND (reference sequence). V lost 4 bases and J 8 bases, leaving 8 bases between the germline ends. The CDR3 contains 12 residues. This chain's CDR3 is CASSKGGEKLFF. The DNA for the CDR3 is TGTGCCAGTAGTAAAGGTGGCGAAAAACTGTTTTTT.

The V and J genes are TRBV6-5 and TRBJ1-4; weak D call: TRBD1 (5 bases). V was clipped by 2 bases and J by 8 bases, with 12 bases between them. The CDR3 has 14 amino acids. Germline V gene sequence: CDR1 MNHEY, CDR2 SVGAGI. CDR3 region: CASSYQGLGEKLFF. In DNA, the CDR3 is TGTGCCAGCAGTTACCAGGGTTTGGGGGAAAAACTGTTTTTT.

This chain connects TRBV19 to TRBJ1-5, with a weak D call TRBD1 (6 bases). Between the trimmed V and J ends, which lost 5 bases and 0 bases, there was a span of 11 bases. Germline V gene data show CDR1 as LNHDA and CDR2 as SQIVND (reference sequence). The CDR3 sequence is 15 residues long. CDR3 nucleotides: TGTGCCAGTAGTTCGGGGGGCTATAGCAATCAGCCCCAGCATTTT. This codes for CASSSGGYSNQPQHF.

J is TRBJ1-2 and V is TRBV29-1, with unresolved D. Germline V gene sequence: CDR1 SQVTM, CDR2 ANQGSEA. V gave up 8 bases and J gave up 2 bases, with 12 bases separating them. The CDR3 extends over 12 amino acids. The CDR3 sequence is CSTAEGNYGYTF. The CDR3 nucleotides read TGCAGCACCGCGGAGGGAAACTATGGCTACACCTTC.

The CDR3 DNA reads TGTGCCAGCACCTCGGACTTCTCGAAAGGAGAGACCCAGTACTTC. Translated, it gives CASTSDFSKGETQYF. The V and J genes are TRBV6-1 and TRBJ2-5, with D perhaps TRBD2 (5 bases). Germline lookup yields CDR1 MNHNS and CDR2 SASEGT. CDR3 length: 15 amino acids. Trimming removed 7 bases from V and 4 bases from J, with 19 bases in between.

This clone showed up just a few times. The chain uses TRBV29-1 and TRBJ1-1; D is unclear. Germline CDR1 is SQVTM and CDR2 is ANQGSEA. The length of the CDR3 is 13 residues. Trimming left V 4 bases short and J 11 bases short, with 20 bases between. The CDR3 nucleotides read TGCAGCGTTGTCGACTTTCTTGGTCGGGTCGCTTTCTTT. This encodes CSVVDFLGRVAFF.

CDR3 protein: CSVEDGTDQPQHF. The CDR3 DNA reads as TGCAGCGTTGAAGATGGGACAGATCAGCCCCAGCATTTT. The genes are TRBV29-1 and TRBJ1-5; 7 bases match TRBD1. CDR3 size: 13 residues. The germline V gene encodes CDR1 SQVTM and CDR2 ANQGSEA. J was trimmed by 5 bases and V by 0 bases; bases with no gene match: 1.

J is TRBJ1-5 and V is TRBV28, with D perhaps TRBD1 (6 bases). Germline-derived CDR1 and CDR2 are MDHEN and SYDVKM. The CDR3 spans 16 residues. V lost 7 bases, J lost 1 base, and 17 bases lay in between. CDR3 in DNA: TGTGCCAGCACATGGGGGGCAGGGGAGAGCAATCAGCCCCAGCATTTT. It is translated as CASTWGAGESNQPQHF.